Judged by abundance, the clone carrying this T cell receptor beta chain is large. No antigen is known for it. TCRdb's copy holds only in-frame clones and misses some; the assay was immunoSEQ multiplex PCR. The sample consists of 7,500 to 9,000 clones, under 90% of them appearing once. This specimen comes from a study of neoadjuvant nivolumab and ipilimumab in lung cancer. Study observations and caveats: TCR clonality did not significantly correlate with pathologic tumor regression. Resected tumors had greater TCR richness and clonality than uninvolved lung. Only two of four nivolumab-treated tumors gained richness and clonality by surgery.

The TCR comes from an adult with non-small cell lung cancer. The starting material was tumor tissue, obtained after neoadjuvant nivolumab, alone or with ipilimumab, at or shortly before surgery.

In DNA, the CDR3 is TGTGCCAGCAGCTTAGGTGGCTACAATGAGCAGTTCTTC. It yields the protein CASSLGGYNEQFF. The chain combines TRBV13 with TRBJ2-1; no firm D call. The CDR3 consists of 13 residues. The germline CDR1 and CDR2 sequences are PRHDT and FYEKMQ (reference sequence). The V end lost 0 bases, the J end lost 3 bases, and 3 bases lay between the germline ends.